The rows below give T cell receptor beta chains drawn from one sample of a study of shared clonotypes between healthy human individuals. Method: immunoSEQ multiplex PCR; TCRdb's copy keeps in-frame clones and lacks some. The sample lists hundreds of thousands of clones; 74% were seen once. The sequenced material came from memory CD4+ T cells sorted from blood. These receptors originate from a woman aged 30 to 39 in good health. The CDR3 runs from the conserved cysteine through the conserved F or W. The D gene is left open where the match is weak. Expanded clones get a size class; other rows say once, few or many, or leave the size out.

abundance	v_gene	j_gene	d_gene	CDR3aa	CDR3nt
.	TRBV6-5	TRBJ2-1	.	CATTRQAYNEQFF	TGTGCCACCACAAGACAGGCCTACAATGAGCAGTTCTTC
.	TRBV12-5	TRBJ1-1	.	CASGAGGRNTEAFF	TGTGCTAGTGGTGCGGGGGGGAGGAACACTGAAGCTTTCTTT
once	TRBV5-1	TRBJ2-3	TRBD1	CATHRGDSTDTQYF	TGCGCCACTCACAGGGGAGATAGCACAGATACGCAGTATTTT
.	TRBV27	TRBJ2-7	.	CASSSKTPFGGENYEQYF	TGTGCCAGCAGTTCAAAGACCCCATTTGGTGGCGAAAACTACGAGCAGTACTTC
once	TRBV6-1	TRBJ2-7	TRBD2	CASRRNGGGYEQYF	TGTGCCAGCAGAAGAAACGGGGGGGGCTACGAGCAGTACTTC
.	TRBV5-6	TRBJ2-5	TRBD1	CASSLGQGFSLQETQYF	TGTGCCAGCAGCTTGGGACAGGGTTTTTCCCTCCAAGAGACCCAGTACTTC
.	TRBV6-1	TRBJ2-5	TRBD1	CASSPAGGEETQYF	TGTGCCAGCAGTCCAGCAGGGGGAGAGGAGACCCAGTACTTC
.	TRBV5-6	TRBJ1-2	.	CASSTLTDNYGYTF	TGTGCCAGCAGCACGCTGACCGATAACTATGGCTACACCTTC
.	TRBV18	TRBJ1-2	.	CASSPTSRGYTF	TGTGCCAGCTCACCTACCAGCCGTGGCTACACCTTC
once	TRBV7-9	TRBJ1-3	.	CASSLETGLDTIYF	TGTGCCAGCAGCTTAGAAACAGGGTTGGACACCATATATTTT
.	TRBV29-1	TRBJ1-2	.	CSVGAVDYGYTF	TGCAGCGTTGGGGCAGTGGACTATGGCTACACCTTC
.	TRBV27	TRBJ1-3	TRBD1	CASSPDRTGYGNTIYF	TGTGCCAGCAGTCCAGACAGGACAGGGTACGGAAACACCATATATTTT
.	TRBV19	TRBJ1-2	TRBD1	CASSIGAGGKVGYTF	TGTGCCAGTAGTATCGGAGCAGGGGGTAAGGTCGGCTACACCTTC
.	TRBV27	TRBJ1-3	.	CASSPYQGGGNTIYF	TGTGCCAGCAGTCCCTACCAGGGAGGTGGAAACACCATATATTTT
.	TRBV11-1	TRBJ2-5	TRBD2	CASSLVASGRYTETQYF	TGTGCCAGCAGCTTAGTTGCTAGCGGGCGCTATACAGAGACCCAGTACTTC
.	TRBV2	TRBJ2-3	.	CASSEGLIDTDTQYF	TGTGCCAGCAGTGAAGGGTTGATTGACACAGATACGCAGTATTTT
.	TRBV6-5	TRBJ2-3	.	CASSSRSSTDTQYF	TGTGCCAGCTCTAGCAGGTCTAGCACAGATACGCAGTATTTT
.	TRBV18	TRBJ1-2	.	CASSLDPIRVFNYGYTF	TGTGCCAGCTCACTGGACCCGATCAGAGTGTTCAACTATGGCTACACCTTC
.	TRBV13	TRBJ1-2	.	CASSKLGGAGAHGFIGYTF	TGTGCCAGCAGCAAGCTTGGAGGGGCAGGGGCCCACGGCTTTATTGGCTACACCTTC
.	TRBV7-9	TRBJ1-4	TRBD1	CASSPSRDSHEKLFF	TGTGCCAGCAGCCCCTCCCGGGACAGTCATGAAAAACTGTTTTTT